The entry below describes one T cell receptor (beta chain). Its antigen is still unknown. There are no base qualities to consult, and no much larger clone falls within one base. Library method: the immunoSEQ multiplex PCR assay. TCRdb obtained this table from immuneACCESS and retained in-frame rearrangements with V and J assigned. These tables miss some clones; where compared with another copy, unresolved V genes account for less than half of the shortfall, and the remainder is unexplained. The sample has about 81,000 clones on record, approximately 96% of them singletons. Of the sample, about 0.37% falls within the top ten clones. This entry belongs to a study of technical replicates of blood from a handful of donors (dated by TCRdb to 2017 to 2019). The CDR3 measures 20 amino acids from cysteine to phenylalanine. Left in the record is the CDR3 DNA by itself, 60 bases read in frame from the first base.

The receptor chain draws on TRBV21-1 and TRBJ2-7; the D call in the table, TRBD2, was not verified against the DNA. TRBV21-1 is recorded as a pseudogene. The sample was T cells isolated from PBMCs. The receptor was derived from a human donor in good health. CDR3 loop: CASSKRPGLARPNNSYEQYF. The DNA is TGTGCCAGCAGCAAAAGGCCGGGACTAGCGAGACCAAATAACTCCTACGAGCAGTACTTC.